These 16 T cell receptor beta chains share one sample of origin, sequenced in a study of tumor-infiltrating lymphocytes in primary liver carcinoma. The source material, roughly 18-30 mg of unsorted bulk tissue, was used to co-extract RNA and DNA. Constant-region priming of approximately 500 ng total RNA yielded TCR beta cDNA. It was through three nested multiplex PCR rounds of slightly modified ARM-PCR that TCR beta libraries arose. The opening two PCR rounds, around 9 cycles each, paired TRBV1-TRBV30 forward primers with a C-beta reverse primer. MiXCR, applied by TCRdb to the multiplex PCR reads, yields one record per CDR3 protein. Of about 22,000 distinct CDR3 sequences listed, around 79% are singletons. Sequencing used liver tumor tissue from sampling region 1. Subset meaning: tumor region T1, superior pole. All receptors come from a woman in her twenties or thirties with primary liver carcinoma and hepatitis B virus infection.

As concerns this clonotype: Compared with germline, one end of the junction differs, possibly owing to a read error. The CDR3 DNA sequence: TGTGCCAGCTCACCGCCGGTGCTAGCCGCGACGAACACCGAGGAGCTGTTTTTT. This codes for CASSPPVLAATNTEELFF. V usage is TRBV18 and J usage is TRBJ2-2, with a tentative D call TRBD2 (5 bases). The CDR3 is made up of 18 amino acids. In germline, CDR1 is KGHSH, CDR2 LQKENI.

Points on this clonotype: No conserved phenylalanine or tryptophan is present at the end of the CDR3, so a read error is the likely explanation. No DNA is shown, since the ends of the CDR3 on it are uncertain; the CDR3 is the one TCRdb lists. V usage is TRBV4-2 and J usage is TRBJ2-7; TRBD1 reflects the table's D call only, with no check against the DNA. Counting both end residues, the CDR3 totals 18 amino acids. CDR1 is LGHNA and CDR2 is YNFKEQ in the germline V gene. CDR3 residues: CASSQEHLGQGGPHELYL.

This chain uses TRBV11-3 with TRBJ2-1, with TRBD2 matching 7 bases. The CDR3 has 15 residues. Germline V gene lookup returns CDR1 SGHNT and CDR2 YENEEA. J lost 8 bases, V lost 10 bases, and 17 bases had no gene match. As DNA, the CDR3 is TGTGCCAACTGTCGACTAGCTGGGGGGGGGTATGAGCAGTTCTTC. Translated, it gives CANCRLAGGGYEQFF.

The gene calls are TRBV11-3 and TRBJ2-2, with D possibly being TRBD1 (7 bases). CDR3 length: 15 residues. The germline gives CDR1 SGHNT, CDR2 YENEEA. The V end lost 9 bases, the J end lost 6 bases, and 20 bases lay between the germline ends. CDR3: CASSRLEGAPGELFF. CDR3 nucleotide sequence: TGTGCCAGTAGCCGTCTGGAGGGGGCCCCCGGGGAGCTGTTTTTT.

On this clonotype itself: The germline gene is not matched at one end of the junction; a read error may be the cause. The chain links TRBV4-3 to TRBJ2-1; tentatively, D is TRBD2 (6 bases). The CDR3 sequence is 16 residues long. CDR1 and CDR2 from the germline V gene are LGHNA and YSLEER. The CDR3 DNA reads as TGCGCCAGCAGCCAAGATTTGGACTACGCCTACTATGAACAGTTCTTC. It is translated as CASSQDLDYAYYEQFF.

This clonotype is labeled medium-sized (0.01 to 0.1%). In nucleotides, the CDR3 is TGTGCCTGGAGCTCGGGGCAGGAGACCCAGTACTTC. This gives the protein CAWSSGQETQYF. V usage is TRBV30 and J usage is TRBJ2-5; D possibly uses TRBD1 or TRBD2 (5 bases each). Germline-derived CDR1 and CDR2 are GTSNPN and SVGIG (reference sequence). With 3 bases removed from V and 5 bases from J, the gap between germline ends came to 10 bases. The CDR3 spans 12 residues.

Comments on this clonotype: A clone one base away is much larger, so this may be a read error. The J gene is TRBJ2-1, the V gene TRBV11-3; D is tentatively TRBD1 or TRBD2 (5 bases each). Germline lookup yields CDR1 SGHNT and CDR2 YENEEA. The CDR3 contains 15 residues. The CDR3 is CANSFGARSYNEQFF. The CDR3 region has the DNA TGTGCCAACAGCTTCGGGGCCCGCTCCTACAATGAGCAGTTCTTC.

In its sample, this clonotype was seen a few times. A read error is likely, as this CDR3 ends without the conserved phenylalanine or tryptophan. The rearrangement joins TRBV11-3 to TRBJ1-6; no clear D. Per the germline V gene, CDR1 is SGHNT and CDR2 is YENEEA. The CDR3 runs to 15 residues. CDR3 nucleotide sequence: TGTGCCAGCAGCTTTAAGTGGAGCTATAATCCACCCCTCCACATC. This gives the protein CASSFKWSYNPPLHI.

This chain links TRBV11-2 with TRBJ1-2; 7 nucleotides line up with TRBD1. In germline, CDR1 is SGHAT, CDR2 FQNNGV. With V trimmed by 7 bases and J by 10 bases, 12 bases remained unmatched. This CDR3 region has 13 residues. The CDR3 DNA sequence: TGTGCCAGCAATCAGGGGGGGGGTGGATACTACACCTTC. This encodes CASNQGGGGYYTF.

Worth noting for this clonotype: One end of the junction varies from germline; a read error may be responsible. The chain joins TRBV11-2 to TRBJ2-5; D may be TRBD1 or TRBD2 (5 bases each). The CDR3 is 15 amino acids. CDR1 SGHAT and CDR2 FQNNGV come from the germline V gene. The CDR3 loop is CAGSLDQGPQETHYF. In nucleotides, the CDR3 is TGTGCCGGCAGCTTAGATCAGGGACCCCAAGAGACCCACTACTTC.

Written as DNA, the CDR3 is TGTCCCAACAGCTTAGTGGGGGGCACGAACACCGGGGAGCTGTTTTTT. It encodes CPNSLVGGTNTGELFF. The gene calls are TRBV11-1 and TRBJ2-2, with D possibly being TRBD1 or TRBD2 (6 bases each). Germline loops: CDR1 SGHAT, CDR2 FQDESV (reference sequence). There are 16 residues in the CDR3.

The V and J genes are TRBV28 and TRBJ1-6; D is ambiguous. The germline V gene encodes CDR1 MDHEN and CDR2 SYDVKM. Trimming stripped 5 bases from V and 9 bases from J, with 14 bases between. The CDR3 loop spans 14 amino acids. The chain's CDR3 is CASSGLSGISPLHF. In nucleotides, the CDR3 is TGTGCCAGCAGTGGATTATCCGGAATTTCACCCCTCCACTTT.

Points on this clonotype: Germline and junction disagree at one end, which may indicate a read error. V is TRBV4-3 and J is TRBJ2-1, with no clear D. The CDR3 length is 16 residues. CDR1 and CDR2 (germline): LGHNA, YSLEER. CDR3 bases: TGCGCCAGCTACCAAGATGCCTTAAGCTCCAACAAAGAGCAGTTCTTC. This sequence encodes CASYQDALSSNKEQFF.

This clonotype was found once. At one end, the junction sequence differs from germline, possibly due to a read error. V is TRBV11-3 and J is TRBJ1-6; D not resolved. The CDR3 covers 15 residues. The germline CDR1 and CDR2 sequences are SGHNT and YENEEA. The DNA of the CDR3 is TGTGCCAGCGGCTTTAAGTGGAGCTGTAACTCACCCCTCCACTTT. This codes for CASGFKWSCNSPLHF.

With regard to this clonotype: Since no conserved phenylalanine or tryptophan closes the CDR3, a read error is the likely cause. This CDR3 reads CTSSFKWNYNSPLHC. The CDR3 bases are TGTACCAGCAGCTTTAAGTGGAACTATAATTCACCCCTCCACTGT. The rearrangement links TRBV11-3 to TRBJ1-6; D remains ambiguous. CDR3 size: 15 residues. CDR1 is SGHNT, CDR2 YENEEA, per germline.

This chain joins TRBV11-1 and TRBJ2-1; D tentatively reads TRBD1 or TRBD2 (5 bases each). In germline, CDR1 is SGHAT, CDR2 FQDESV (reference sequence). This CDR3 is 12 amino acids long. Trimming pared 7 bases from V and 15 bases from J, leaving 19 bases between. CDR3 in amino acids: CASNGTGRRLFF. CDR3 nucleotides: TGTGCCAGCAACGGAACGGGACGGAGGCTGTTCTTC. The full variable domain, its missing parts supplied by reference TRBV11-1 and TRBJ2-1, is EAEVAQSPRYKITEKSQAVAFWCDPISGHATLYWYRQILGQGPELLVQFQDESVVDDSQLPKDRFSAERLKGVDSTLKIQPAELGDSAMYLCASNGTGRRLFFGPGTRLTVL.